This T cell receptor (beta chain) was captured in a study of cytomegalovirus exposure and HLA in healthy donors (dated by TCRdb to the late 2010s). Broadly, across the study: According to a later analysis, the 110 or so validation repertoires were produced on the same platform as the 666 repertoires of the first cohort. The study was designed to test whether signatures of past pathogen exposure could be identified by cataloging public T cell receptors. High-throughput TCR immunosequencing, statistical association of individual TCRs with disease status, and machine learning were combined to predict cytomegalovirus infection status. Besides the first cohort of roughly 660 subjects, a separate validation cohort made up of around 120 different subjects was used. Summary of the overall study and its limitations: Most TCR sequences were observed very rarely across donors, whereas some public TCRs were present in many individuals. The classifier was reported to diagnose cytomegalovirus status with high specificity and sensitivity in both the original cohort and the validation cohort. Subsequent analysis determined that TCRs grouped into clusters in the first cohort also showed a tendency toward co-occurrence across the roughly 110 validation repertoires, and roughly 95% of cluster scores exceeded 0. The authors suggested that the approach could potentially be extended to other disease states and immunological phenotypes. The validation cohort had no HLA typing available for a later analysis, so co-occurrence within that cohort was assessed over all 110 or so repertoires. In the study, approximately 160 TCR beta chains were listed as associated with cytomegalovirus. A few of the identified cytomegalovirus-associated TCR beta chains were confirmed in vitro to be specific for cytomegalovirus antigens.

On this clone: Its antigen remains undetermined. No much larger clonotype is one base removed from it; base qualities were not supplied.

The donors belonged to the validation cohort of 120 subjects, which was separate from the roughly 670-subject first cohort. From cysteine to phenylalanine, the CDR3 is 12 amino acids long. Here the CDR3 DNA is all that survives: 36 bases in frame from base 1. As encoded in the germline V gene (reference sequence), CDR1 is MNHEY while CDR2 is SMNVEV. V trim: 8 bases; J trim: 5 bases; unmatched bases: 3. Receptors were amplified or captured by the immunoSEQ multiplex PCR assay. As for how the authors treated the data: A statistical classification framework was built to diagnose cytomegalovirus status from the catalog of TCR beta chain sequences. Held by TCRdb, this immuneACCESS table contains in-frame sequences only and omits some clones. Under half of the omission traces to an unresolved V gene where checked; the cause of the rest is unknown. That table gives V, J and clone size, and the DNA gave D and trimming. The sample table records around 220,000 clones; almost 90% of these occur just once. 2.9% of the sample is in the top ten clones.

The receptor's source is a young woman in good health and CMV-seronegative. Recombination joined TRBV27 with TRBJ2-1; 7 nucleotides in the junction match TRBD2. Sequenced input: PBMCs. The nucleotides are TGTGCCAGCGGACTAGGGCACAATGAGCAGTTCTTC. This yields the protein CASGLGHNEQFF.